This TCR beta chain stems from a study of CD8+CD57+ T cells in acquired aplastic anemia. Patients picked for sequencing had shown CD8+CD57+ cell expansion detected by flow cytometry. Researchers used genomic DNA as the template to profile TCR beta VDJ and CDR3. TCRdb re-derived calls from the reads in MiXCR, one entry per CDR3 protein. Among 450,000 to 550,000 distinct CDR3 sequences listed, around 32% were seen once. Germline-derived CDR1 and CDR2 are SGHVT and SQSDAQ. V lost 11 bases, J lost 3 bases, and 11 bases stayed unmatched. This CDR3 comprises 16 residues. This clonotype originated in a human donor with aplastic anemia. The chain employs TRBV7-4 and TRBJ2-3; 13 bases fit TRBD2. Sequenced input: sorted CD4+, CD8+, or CD8+CD57+ T cells (not recorded which) from PBMCs. The CDR3 loop is CAWTVTSGRRTDTQYF. In DNA form, the CDR3 reads TGTGCCTGGACGGTGACTAGCGGGAGGAGGACAGATACGCAGTATTTT. Full variable domain (outside the CDR3, taken from reference TRBV7-4 and TRBJ2-3): GAGVSQSPRYKVAKRGRDVALRCDSISGHVTLYWYRQTLGQGSEVLTYSQSDAQRDKSGRPSGRFSAERPERSVSTLKIQRTEQGDSAVYLCAWTVTSGRRTDTQYFGPGTRLTVL.